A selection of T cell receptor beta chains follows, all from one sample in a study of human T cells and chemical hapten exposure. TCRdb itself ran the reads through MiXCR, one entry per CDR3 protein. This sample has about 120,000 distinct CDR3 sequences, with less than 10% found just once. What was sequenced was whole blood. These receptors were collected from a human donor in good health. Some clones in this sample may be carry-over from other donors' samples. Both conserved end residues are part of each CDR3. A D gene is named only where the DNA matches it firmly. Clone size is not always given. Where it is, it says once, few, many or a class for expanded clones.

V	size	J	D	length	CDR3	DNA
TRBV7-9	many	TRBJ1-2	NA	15	CASSLSAGDAYGYTF	TGTGCCAGCAGCTTGTCGGCAGGGGATGCCTATGGCTACACCTTC
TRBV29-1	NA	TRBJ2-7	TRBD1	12	CSVGQGSGEQYF	TGCAGCGTCGGACAGGGGTCGGGGGAGCAGTACTTC
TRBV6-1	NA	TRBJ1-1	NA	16	CASSPINRLLNTEAFF	TGTGCCAGCAGCCCCATCAACAGGCTCTTGAACACTGAAGCTTTCTTT
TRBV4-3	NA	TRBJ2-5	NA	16	CASSPLTPADGGTQYF	TGCGCCAGCAGCCCCCTCACCCCGGCTGACGGTGGGACCCAGTACTTC
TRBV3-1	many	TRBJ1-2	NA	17	CASSHLADRPGYYGYTF	TGTGCCAGCAGCCATCTGGCAGACCGGCCCGGCTACTATGGCTACACCTTC
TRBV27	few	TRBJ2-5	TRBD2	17	CASSLIGSSGKMETQYF	TGTGCCAGCAGTTTAATAGGGTCTAGCGGAAAAATGGAGACCCAGTACTTC
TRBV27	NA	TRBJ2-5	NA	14	CASSLNGGGETQYF	TGTGCCAGCAGTTTAAACGGGGGAGGAGAGACCCAGTACTTC
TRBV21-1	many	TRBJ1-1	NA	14	CASSRKPVNTEAFF	TGTGCCAGCAGCAGAAAGCCGGTGAACACTGAAGCTTTCTTT
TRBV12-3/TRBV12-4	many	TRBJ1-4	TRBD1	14	CASSPGQSNEKLFF	TGTGCCAGCAGTCCGGGACAGTCTAATGAAAAACTGTTTTTT
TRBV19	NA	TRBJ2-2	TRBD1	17	CASSLPGQGAWTGELFF	TGTGCCAGTAGTCTCCCAGGACAGGGGGCATGGACCGGGGAGCTGTTTTTT
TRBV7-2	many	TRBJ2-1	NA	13	CASSLLLDNEQFF	TGTGCCAGCAGCTTACTCCTGGACAATGAGCAGTTCTTC
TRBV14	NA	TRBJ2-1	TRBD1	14	CASSRPDRENEQFF	TGTGCCAGCAGCCGCCCGGACAGGGAAAATGAGCAGTTCTTC
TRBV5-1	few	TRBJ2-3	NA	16	CASSLAVGAVADTQYF	TGCGCCAGCAGCTTGGCCGTGGGGGCTGTTGCAGATACGCAGTATTTT
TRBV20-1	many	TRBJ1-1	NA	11	CSARWGPEAFF	TGCAGTGCTAGATGGGGGCCTGAAGCTTTCTTT
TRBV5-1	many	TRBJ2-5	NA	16	CASSLSQTGSQETQYF	TGCGCCAGCAGCTTGAGCCAGACAGGTTCTCAAGAGACCCAGTACTTC
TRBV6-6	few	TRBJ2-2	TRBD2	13	CASTTSATGELFF	TGTGCCAGCACCACTAGCGCTACCGGGGAGCTGTTTTTT
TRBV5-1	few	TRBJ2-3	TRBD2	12	CASSLLGLAKYF	TGCGCCAGCAGCTTGTTGGGACTAGCGAAGTATTTT
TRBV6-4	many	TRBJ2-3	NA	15	CASSDGTGATDTQYF	TGTGCCAGCAGTGACGGGACGGGGGCCACAGATACGCAGTATTTT
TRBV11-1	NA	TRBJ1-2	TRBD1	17	CASSLQPSGGAYDGYTF	TGTGCCAGCAGCTTACAGCCCTCAGGGGGCGCGTATGATGGCTACACCTTC
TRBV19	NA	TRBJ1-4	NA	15	CASSIDPDPDEKLFF	TGTGCCAGTAGTATAGACCCAGACCCGGATGAAAAACTGTTTTTT
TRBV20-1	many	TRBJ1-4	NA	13	CSALGPTNEKLFF	TGCAGTGCTCTGGGTCCAACTAATGAAAAACTGTTTTTT
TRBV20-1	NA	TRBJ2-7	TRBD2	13	CSAAGGTVYEQYF	TGCAGTGCGGCGGGGGGGACTGTCTACGAGCAGTACTTC
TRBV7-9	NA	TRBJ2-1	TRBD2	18	CASSSSLTSGSSYNEQFF	TGTGCCAGCAGCTCCAGCCTTACTAGCGGGAGCTCCTACAATGAGCAGTTCTTC
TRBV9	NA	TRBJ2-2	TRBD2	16	CASSPGLAANTGELFF	TGTGCCAGCAGCCCGGGACTAGCGGCGAACACCGGGGAGCTGTTTTTT